A selection of T cell receptor beta chains follows, all from one sample in a study of blood T cell repertoires in COVID-19. Generated by immunoSEQ multiplex PCR, the TCRdb table keeps only in-frame clones and is missing some. Among around 180,000 clones listed, 70% to 85% were seen once. Sequenced material: peripheral blood. These TCRs come from a human donor in a cohort sampled during active COVID-19. The CDR3 runs from the conserved cysteine through the conserved F or W. A D gene is named only where the DNA matches it firmly. Size values are once, few and many counts, or a class for expanded clones, and some rows have none.

j_gene | d_gene | abundance | v_gene | len | CDR3nt | CDR3aa
TRBJ2-5 | - | - | TRBV19 | 13 | TGTGCCAGTAGGGACAGCACACAAGAGACCCAGTACTTC | CASRDSTQETQYF
TRBJ2-7 | TRBD2 | - | TRBV2 | 14 | TGTGCCAGCAGTACGCTAGCGGGCGACTACGAGCAGTACTTC | CASSTLAGDYEQYF
TRBJ2-7 | - | - | TRBV4-2 | 17 | TGTGCCAGCAGCCAAGAGGCGGGAACGGGGGAACCCTACGAGCAGTACTTC | CASSQEAGTGEPYEQYF
TRBJ2-7 | TRBD1 | - | TRBV5-1 | 15 | TGCGCCAGCAGCCCTTACGGGACAGTGGAACACGAGCAGTACTTC | CASSPYGTVEHEQYF
TRBJ2-1 | - | - | TRBV2 | 13 | TGTGCCAGCAACGGACGGGACTACAATGAGCAGTTCTTC | CASNGRDYNEQFF
TRBJ2-2 | TRBD1 | - | TRBV14 | 15 | TGTGCCAGCAGCCCCCGGACAGGATCCACCGGGGAGCTGTTTTTT | CASSPRTGSTGELFF
TRBJ1-2 | - | few | TRBV20-1 | 13 | TGCAGTGCTATTGATCAGGGCTGGGATGGCTACACCTTC | CSAIDQGWDGYTF
TRBJ2-1 | - | once | TRBV11-2 | 13 | TGTGCCAGCAGCTTCGACGGGGGAAATGAGCAGTTCTTC | CASSFDGGNEQFF
TRBJ1-3 | - | - | TRBV6-5 | 11 | TGTGCCAGCCAAAATGGAAACACCATATATTTT | CASQNGNTIYF
TRBJ1-5 | TRBD1 | - | TRBV27 | 15 | TGTGCCAGCAGTATTACAGGGGTCGGCAATCAGCCCCAGCATTTT | CASSITGVGNQPQHF
TRBJ1-1 | - | - | TRBV2 | 13 | TGTGCCAGCAGGATTCCGACAGAGGCTGAAGCTTTCTTT | CASRIPTEAEAFF
TRBJ1-1 | TRBD1 | - | TRBV18 | 13 | TGTGCCAGCTCACCTGACAGGGACACTGAAGCTTTCTTT | CASSPDRDTEAFF
TRBJ1-6 | TRBD1 | - | TRBV23-1 | 22 | TGCGCCAGCAGTCAAACGCCCACCGACAGGGGTCCGTTGAGCTCCTATAATTCACCCCTCCACTTT | CASSQTPTDRGPLSSYNSPLHF
TRBJ1-4 | - | - | TRBV11-2 | 15 | TGTGCCAGCAGCTTGTTAGGAGGGGTGGGTGAAAAACTGTTTTTT | CASSLLGGVGEKLFF
TRBJ2-1 | TRBD2 | - | TRBV30 | 16 | TGTGCCTGGTCCCAGACTAGCGGGGGAACCTACAATGAGCAGTTCTTC | CAWSQTSGGTYNEQFF
TRBJ2-7 | TRBD1 | - | TRBV10-2 | 14 | TGCGCCAGCCGAGGGAGGGACAGGGGATACGAGCAGTACTTC | CASRGRDRGYEQYF
TRBJ2-7 | - | few | TRBV6-5 | 14 | TGTGCCAGCAGAGATAGGACAGCGTCCAGGGAGCAGTACTTC | CASRDRTASREQYF
TRBJ2-5 | TRBD2 | - | TRBV3-1/TRBV3-2 | 15 | TGTGCCAGCTCTCCGTTCGGGGGGGCCCGAGAGACCCAGTACTTC | CASSPFGGARETQYF
TRBJ1-2 | - | - | TRBV12-3/TRBV12-4 | 13 | TGTGCCAGCAGTCGTCAGGATCGCTCCCACCACACCTTC | CASSRQDRSHHTF
TRBJ2-3 | TRBD1 | - | TRBV18 | 16 | TGTGCCAGCTCACCATGGGTCGAGGGGGCTGCAGATACGCAGTATTTT | CASSPWVEGAADTQYF
TRBJ1-2 | - | few | TRBV7-9 | 13 | TGTGCCAGCAGCTTAGGTGGGAGCTATGGCTACACCTTC | CASSLGGSYGYTF
TRBJ2-7 | - | - | TRBV12-3/TRBV12-4 | 13 | TGTGCCAGCAGACCGCAGGGAGGTTACGAGCAGTACTTC | CASRPQGGYEQYF
TRBJ1-1 | - | - | TRBV12-3/TRBV12-4 | 13 | TGTGCCAGCAGATCGGGTGTAATGACTGAAGCTTTCTTT | CASRSGVMTEAFF
TRBJ2-3 | - | - | TRBV20-1 | 14 | TGCAGTGCTAGTGGGACTCCTCTGGCAGATACGCAGTATTTT | CSASGTPLADTQYF
TRBJ1-1 | - | - | TRBV12-2 | 17 | TGTGCAAGTCGCTTCCAGGGAAGATCCTCCGGCCGGACTGAAGCTTTCTTT | CASRFQGRSSGRTEAFF
TRBJ2-7 | TRBD2 | - | TRBV6-1 | 15 | TGTGCCAGCAGTGATGCGCTAGCGGGGGTGGATAAGCAGTACTTC | CASSDALAGVDKQYF
TRBJ1-1 | TRBD1 | - | TRBV9 | 17 | TGTGCCAGCAGCGCAGGACAGGGAGACATCGCGGACACTGAAGCTTTCTTT | CASSAGQGDIADTEAFF
TRBJ1-1 | - | - | TRBV2 | 13 | TGTGCCAGCAGTTGGGGGGAGGACACTGAAGCTTTCTTT | CASSWGEDTEAFF
TRBJ2-1 | TRBD2 | - | TRBV10-3 | 15 | TGTGCCATCAGCCCCCCTGCGGGGGGGCCCCATGAGCAGTTCTTC | CAISPPAGGPHEQFF
TRBJ2-5 | TRBD2 | - | TRBV7-6 | 15 | TGTGCCAGCAGCCAAGCTAGCGGGGCACAAGAGACCCAGTACTTC | CASSQASGAQETQYF
TRBJ1-1 | TRBD1 | - | TRBV10-3 | 17 | TGTGCCATCAGTGAGCCAGGTGGACAGGGGAAGAACACTGAAGCTTTCTTT | CAISEPGGQGKNTEAFF
TRBJ1-5 | - | - | TRBV7-9 | 16 | TGTGCCAGCAGCTTAGTGGGTGTGGGTGCGGATCAGCCCCAGCATTTT | CASSLVGVGADQPQHF
TRBJ1-2 | TRBD1 | - | TRBV29-1 | 16 | TGCAGCGTTGAAGAGGGAAAGGGAGTAGGGGGCCAAGGCTACACCTTC | CSVEEGKGVGGQGYTF
TRBJ2-7 | TRBD1 | - | TRBV19 | 13 | TGTGCCAGTAGTTACACAGGGGGCGGCGAGCAGTACTTC | CASSYTGGGEQYF
TRBJ2-2 | TRBD2 | - | TRBV5-1 | 17 | TGCGCCAGCAGCTTCCTTAACCTAGCGGCGAACCCCGGGGAGCTGTTTTTT | CASSFLNLAANPGELFF
TRBJ2-7 | - | - | TRBV7-9 | 17 | TGTGCCAGCAGCTCAACAAATGGTGACAATCCCTCCTACGAGCAGTACTTC | CASSSTNGDNPSYEQYF
TRBJ2-2 | - | - | TRBV11-3 | 14 | TGTGCCAGCAGCCGAGGACAAAACACCGGGGAGCTGTTTTTT | CASSRGQNTGELFF
TRBJ1-5 | TRBD1 | - | TRBV5-6 | 12 | TGTGCCAGCACCCGACAGGGTGGGCCCCAGCATTTT | CASTRQGGPQHF
TRBJ1-2 | - | - | TRBV5-6 | 17 | TGTGCCAGCAGCCCATCATGGCAGGCCGTGAAAAATTATGGCTACACCTTC | CASSPSWQAVKNYGYTF
TRBJ2-7 | TRBD2 | - | TRBV11-2 | 15 | TGTGCCAGCAGCTTAGCCCCGGGGACTAGCGGGGAAAAGTACTTC | CASSLAPGTSGEKYF
TRBJ2-2 | TRBD2 | once | TRBV9 | 15 | TGTGCCAGCAGCACCAGCGGGGGGGGTACCGGGGAGCTGTTTTTT | CASSTSGGGTGELFF
TRBJ2-1 | TRBD2 | once | TRBV13 | 15 | TGTGCCAGCAGCGATGGACTAGCGGGGTATAATGAGCAGTTCTTC | CASSDGLAGYNEQFF
TRBJ2-3 | TRBD1 | - | TRBV2 | 13 | TGTGCCAGGCGGACAGGCGTCACAGATACGCAGTATTTT | CARRTGVTDTQYF